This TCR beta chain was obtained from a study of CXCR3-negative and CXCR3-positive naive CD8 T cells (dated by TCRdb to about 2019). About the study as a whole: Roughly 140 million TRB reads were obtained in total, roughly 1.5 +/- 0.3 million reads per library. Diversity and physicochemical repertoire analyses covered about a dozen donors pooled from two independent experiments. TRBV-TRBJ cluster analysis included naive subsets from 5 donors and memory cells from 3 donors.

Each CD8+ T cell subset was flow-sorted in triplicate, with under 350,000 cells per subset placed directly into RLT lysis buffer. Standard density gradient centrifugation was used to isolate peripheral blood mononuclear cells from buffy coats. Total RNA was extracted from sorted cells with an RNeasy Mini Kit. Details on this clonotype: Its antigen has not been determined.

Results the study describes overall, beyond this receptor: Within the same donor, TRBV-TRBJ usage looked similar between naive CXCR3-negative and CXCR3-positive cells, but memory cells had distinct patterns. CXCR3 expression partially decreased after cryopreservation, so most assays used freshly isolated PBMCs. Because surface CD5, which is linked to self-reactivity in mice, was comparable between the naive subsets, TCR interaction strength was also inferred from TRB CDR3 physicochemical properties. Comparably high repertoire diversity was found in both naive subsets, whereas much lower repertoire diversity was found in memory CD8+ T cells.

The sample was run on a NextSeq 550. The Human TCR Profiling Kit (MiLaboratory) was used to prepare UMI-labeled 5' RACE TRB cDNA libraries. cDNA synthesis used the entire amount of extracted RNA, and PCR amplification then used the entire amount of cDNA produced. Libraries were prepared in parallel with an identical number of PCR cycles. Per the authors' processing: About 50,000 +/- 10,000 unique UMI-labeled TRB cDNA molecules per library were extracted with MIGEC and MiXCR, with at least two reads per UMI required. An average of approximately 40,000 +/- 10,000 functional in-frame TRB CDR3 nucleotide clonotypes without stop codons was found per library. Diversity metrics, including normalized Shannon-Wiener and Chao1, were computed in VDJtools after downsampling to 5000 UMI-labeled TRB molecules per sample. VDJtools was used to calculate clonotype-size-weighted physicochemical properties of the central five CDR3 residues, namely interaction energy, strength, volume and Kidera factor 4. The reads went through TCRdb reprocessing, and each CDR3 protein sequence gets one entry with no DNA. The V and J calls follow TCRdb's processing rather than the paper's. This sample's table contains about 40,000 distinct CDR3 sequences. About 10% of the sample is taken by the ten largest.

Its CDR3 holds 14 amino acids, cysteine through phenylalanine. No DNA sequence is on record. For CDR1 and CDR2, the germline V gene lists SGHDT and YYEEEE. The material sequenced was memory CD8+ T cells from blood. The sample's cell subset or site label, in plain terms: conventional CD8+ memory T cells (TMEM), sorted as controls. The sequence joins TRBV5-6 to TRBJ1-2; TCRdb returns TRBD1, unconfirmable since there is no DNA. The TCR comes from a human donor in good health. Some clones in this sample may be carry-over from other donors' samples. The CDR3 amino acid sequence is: CASSVKRQTYGYTF.